The 11 T cell receptor beta chains given below trace back to one sample, sequenced in a study of neurological immune-mediated disorders. TCRdb reprocessed the 5' RACE reads via MiXCR and lists one record per CDR3 protein. The table records under 75,000 distinct CDR3 sequences, over 5% of them present only once. Sequencing was performed on PBMCs. Receptor source: a human donor with multiple sclerosis. The donor label of this sample is uncertain.

This clonotype was detected many times. J is TRBJ1-4 and V is TRBV20-1, with 12 nucleotides matching TRBD1. V dropped 6 bases and J dropped 7; count of bases not matched to a gene: 9. The CDR3 loop spans 15 amino acids. Looked up from germline, CDR1 is DFQATT and CDR2 is SNEGSKA (reference sequence). CDR3 DNA: TGCAGTGCGAGGGACAGGGGGCGCAGATTTGAAAAACTGTTTTTT. This gives the protein CSARDRGRRFEKLFF.

This clonotype was recorded at least ten times. The gene calls are TRBV7-8 and TRBJ1-4; TRBD1 matches 9 bases. CDR1 is SGHVS, CDR2 FQNEAQ, per germline. This CDR3 contains 15 residues. Trimming removed 4 bases from V and 10 bases from J; junction bases left unmatched: 10. In DNA form, the CDR3 reads TGTGCCAGCAGCTCCGCCCGGGACAGGGTGGGAAAACTGTTTTTT. Protein product: CASSSARDRVGKLFF.

This clonotype was counted at least ten times. The V and J genes are TRBV4-1 and TRBJ2-5, with 10 bases fitting TRBD2. CDR1 and CDR2 (germline): MGHRA, YSYEKL. The CDR3 extends over 15 amino acids. The V segment lost 0 bases and the J segment 4 bases; nucleotides outside the gene matches: 2. This chain's CDR3 is CASSQEKRGGETQYF. The CDR3 nucleotides read TGCGCCAGCAGCCAAGAGAAGCGGGGGGGAGAGACCCAGTACTTC.

This clonotype was counted ten times or more. J is TRBJ1-4 and V is TRBV5-5; D is unclear. Trimming removed 4 bases at V and 5 bases at J, with 15 bases between. The CDR3 is made up of 15 amino acids. In germline, CDR1 is SGHKS, CDR2 YYEKEE (reference sequence). CDR3 loop: CASSPPAGGNEKLFF. CDR3 bases: TGTGCCAGCAGCCCTCCCGCAGGAGGAAATGAAAAACTGTTTTTT.

The table lists this clonotype with many counts. The gene calls are TRBV20-1 and TRBJ2-1; 9 nucleotides line up with TRBD2. V lost 3 bases to trimming and J lost 5 bases; unmatched junction nucleotides: 8. Germline V gene lookup returns CDR1 DFQATT and CDR2 SNEGSKA (reference sequence). The CDR3 length is 15 residues. CDR3 DNA: TGCAGTGCTAGGGGATTTGCGGGGGGGGACAATGAGCAGTTCTTC. Translating gives CSARGFAGGDNEQFF.

This clonotype has a count of ten or more. The chain joins TRBV4-2 to TRBJ2-6; D ambiguous. From germline, CDR1 is LGHNA and CDR2 YNFKEQ. Trimming took 2 bases from V and 1 from J, leaving 9 bases between them. CDR3 length: 16 amino acids. CDR3 nucleotide sequence: TGTGCCAGCAGCCAACTTCTTAGGTCTGGGGCCAACGTCCTGACTTTC. Its translation is CASSQLLRSGANVLTF.

This clonotype occurred many times. The chain carries TRBV7-2 and TRBJ1-1, with D maybe TRBD1 (6 bases). Germline loops: CDR1 SGHTA, CDR2 FQGNSA. The CDR3 length is 13 residues. V lost 5 bases and J lost 6, with 13 bases in between. DNA for the CDR3: TGTGCCAGCAGCCCCGGACAGCGGCCTGAAGCTTTCTTT. The encoded protein is CASSPGQRPEAFF.

In this sample, this clonotype turned up many times. The rearrangement uses TRBV5-1 and TRBJ2-7; tentative D call: TRBD2 (5 bases). CDR3 length: 13 amino acids. Trimming cost V 1 base and J 5 bases, with 10 bases left between them. Germline V gene lookup returns CDR1 SGHRS and CDR2 YFSETQ. CDR3 loop: CASSLRGYDEQYF. In DNA, the CDR3 is TGCGCCAGCAGCTTGAGAGGGTACGACGAGCAGTACTTC.

This clonotype was recorded at least ten times. This rearrangement joins TRBV15 to TRBJ1-1, with a tentative D call TRBD1 (5 bases). From germline, CDR1 is LNHNV and CDR2 YYDKDF (reference sequence). V was cut by 3 bases and J by 2 bases, with 10 bases left in between. This CDR3 contains 14 residues. This CDR3 is CATSRFRDNTEAFF. Here the CDR3 DNA reads TGTGCCACCAGCAGGTTCAGGGATAACACTGAAGCTTTCTTT.

This clonotype was recorded many times. V gene TRBV2 combines with J gene TRBJ1-3; D is ambiguous. CDR1 and CDR2 (germline): SNHLY, FYNNEI. The CDR3 runs to 14 residues. Trimming removed 1 base at V and 0 bases at J, with 4 bases between. The CDR3 DNA reads TGTGCCAGCAGTGAAGGTTTCTCTGGAAACACCATATATTTT. Residues: CASSEGFSGNTIYF.

This clonotype appeared many times. The chain joins TRBV5-5 to TRBJ1-2; TRBD1 agrees at 7 bases. Trimming cost V 3 bases and J 2 bases; bases outside gene matches: 1. Looked up from germline, CDR1 is SGHKS and CDR2 is YYEKEE (reference sequence). The length of the CDR3 is 13 residues. This CDR3 reads CASSSTGNYGYTF. The CDR3, as DNA: TGTGCCAGCAGCTCGACAGGGAACTATGGCTACACCTTC.